A single sample is the source of the 20 T cell receptor beta chains below, sequenced in a study of T-cell memory formation after mild COVID-19. TCRdb reanalysed the 5' RACE reads using MiXCR and keeps one entry per CDR3 protein. In the table there are fewer than 400,000 distinct CDR3 sequences, about a sixth of which are singletons. Sequencing was done on a sample of PBMCs or a T cell subset sorted from them (not recorded which). The receptors here all came from a man in his late teens or twenties who had mild COVID-19 (a few samples of this study predate the infection). Cell type and time point are not known.

This clonotype occurred a few times. The chain recombines TRBV7-2 with TRBJ2-3; the match to TRBD2 covers 10 bases. After removal of 5 bases from V and 4 bases from J, the junction contained 6 bases not matched to a gene. Looked up from germline, CDR1 is SGHTA and CDR2 is FQGNSA. CDR3 length: 15 amino acids. The CDR3 here is CASSGSGGASDTQYF. CDR3 coding DNA: TGTGCCAGCAGCGGAAGCGGGGGGGCCTCAGATACGCAGTATTTT.

The V gene is TRBV10-3, the J gene TRBJ2-7, with 9 bases lining up with TRBD2. CDR1 is ENHRY and CDR2 is SYGVKD in the germline V gene. V lost 5 bases and J lost 2; bases outside the gene matches: 10. This CDR3 region has 16 residues. The CDR3 DNA sequence: TGTGCCATCAGTCGGGTGGAGCGGGGGGCCACCTACGAGCAGTACTTC. This codes for CAISRVERGATYEQYF.

The chain recombines TRBV7-9 with TRBJ2-3; TRBD1 agrees at 8 bases. The CDR3 length is 16 residues. The V gene's germline CDR1 is SEHNR and CDR2 FQNEAQ (reference sequence). J lost 2 bases, V lost 5 bases, and 9 bases had no gene match. CDR3 in amino acids: CASSARTGWSTDTQYF. The CDR3 DNA reads as TGTGCCAGCAGCGCCCGGACAGGGTGGTCCACAGATACGCAGTATTTT.

A few counts support this clonotype. The rearrangement joins TRBV7-9 to TRBJ2-5, with unresolved D. CDR1 is SEHNR and CDR2 is FQNEAQ in the germline V gene (reference sequence). Trimming took 8 bases from V and 4 from J, leaving 20 bases between them. The CDR3 is made up of 15 amino acids. In DNA form, the CDR3 reads TGTGCCAGCGCACCCGAATTCATAGACGGAGAGACCCAGTACTTC. This encodes CASAPEFIDGETQYF. The full variable domain, in which reference TRBV7-9 and TRBJ2-5 provide the parts outside the CDR3, is DTGVSQNPRHKITKRGQNVTFRCDPISEHNRLYWYRQTLGQGPEFLTYFQNEAQLEKSRLLSDRFSAERPKGSFSTLEIQRTEQGDSAMYLCASAPEFIDGETQYFGPGTRLLVL.

This clonotype came up a few times. The chain joins TRBV28 to TRBJ1-2; perhaps TRBD1 as D (5 bases). This CDR3 is 13 amino acids long. The germline CDR1 and CDR2 sequences are MDHEN and SYDVKM. Trimming took 1 base from V and 8 from J, leaving 11 bases between them. The CDR3 DNA sequence: TGTGCCAGCAGTTTATTCGGACAAAGCGGCTACACCTTC. Protein product: CASSLFGQSGYTF.

This clonotype was seen a few times. The chain uses TRBV7-9 and TRBJ1-1; possibly TRBD1 for D (6 bases). This CDR3 is 15 amino acids long. The V end was cut by 5 bases, the J end by 4 bases, with 17 bases between. Per germline, CDR1 SEHNR and CDR2 FQNEAQ (reference sequence). This chain's CDR3 is CASSPGVLSTTEAFF. The CDR3 DNA is TGTGCCAGCAGCCCAGGGGTCTTATCGACCACTGAAGCTTTCTTT.

The sample holds a few counts of this clonotype. V and J are TRBV14 and TRBJ2-2; a possible D gene is TRBD1 (7 bases). V gave up 4 bases and J gave up 5 bases, with 23 bases separating them. The CDR3 extends over 18 amino acids. CDR1 SGHDN and CDR2 FVKESK come from the germline V gene. The CDR3 DNA is TGTGCCAGCAGCCCAACGGGGGAGTACAGGGGTAGGACCGGGGAGCTGTTTTTT. Protein: CASSPTGEYRGRTGELFF.

This clonotype appeared a few times. The chain links TRBV7-2 to TRBJ1-4; 7 nucleotides agree with TRBD1. CDR3 length equals 13 residues. CDR1 is SGHTA, CDR2 FQGNSA, per germline. Losses at the gene ends were 4 bases for V and 5 bases for J; bases not matched to a gene: 1. Here the CDR3 reads CASSWTGNEKLFF. CDR3 DNA sequence: TGTGCCAGCAGCTGGACAGGCAATGAAAAACTGTTTTTT.

This clonotype has ten or more counts. This rearrangement joins TRBV5-6 to TRBJ2-1; a possible D gene is TRBD2 (5 bases). CDR1 and CDR2 from the germline V gene are SGHDT and YYEEEE. The CDR3 covers 13 residues. V gave up 3 bases and J gave up 10 bases, with 14 bases separating them. DNA for the CDR3: TGTGCCAGCAGCTCCCCGGGAACTTGGGAGCAGTTCTTC. Amino acids: CASSSPGTWEQFF.

Details on this clonotype: An end of the junction differs from the germline gene, which may be a read error. The rearrangement links TRBV7-7 to TRBJ2-1, with D tentatively TRBD2 (7 bases). This CDR3 comprises 16 residues. Germline values: CDR1 SSHAT, CDR2 FNYEAQ (reference sequence). CDR3 DNA: TGTGCTAGCAGCTTAGCACGGGGGGCCTCCTACAATGAGCAGTTCTTC. Its translation: CASSLARGASYNEQFF. Supplemented by reference TRBV7-7 and TRBJ2-1, the full variable domain reads GAGVSQSPRYKVTKRGQDVTLRCDPISSHATLYWYQQALGQGPEFLTYFNYEAQPDKSGLPSDRFSAERPEGSISTLTIQRTEQRDSAMYRCASSLARGASYNEQFFGPGTRLTVL.

The rearrangement joins TRBV18 to TRBJ2-1; 7 bases agree with TRBD1. Germline V lookup: CDR1 KGHSH, CDR2 LQKENI. V was clipped by 2 bases and J by 7 bases; unmatched bases: 2. This CDR3 has 13 amino acids. CDR3 in amino acids: CASSPWDRNEQFF. The CDR3 DNA follows: TGTGCCAGCTCACCATGGGACAGAAATGAGCAGTTCTTC.

The chain joins TRBV29-1 to TRBJ2-7; 10 positions agree with TRBD2. The CDR3 totals 13 residues. The J segment lost 7 bases and the V segment lost 3 bases, leaving 6 bases of the junction unmatched. The germline CDR1 and CDR2 sequences are SQVTM and ANQGSEA. CDR3: CSVDGAGGREQYF. CDR3 DNA sequence: TGCAGCGTTGATGGAGCGGGGGGGCGAGAGCAGTACTTC.

The chain carries TRBV6-6 and TRBJ2-7; TRBD2 agrees at 13 bases. The V gene's germline CDR1 is MNHNY and CDR2 SVGAGI (reference sequence). Trimming removed 0 bases from V and 6 bases from J; junction bases left unmatched: 8. The CDR3 spans 17 residues. The CDR3 DNA is TGTGCCAGCAGTTACTCGAAACTAGCGGGGGGGCCCCGCGAGCAGTACTTC. Translated, it gives CASSYSKLAGGPREQYF.

In this sample, this clonotype turned up a few times. This rearrangement joins TRBV5-1 to TRBJ2-1, with 9 bases aligning to TRBD2. Germline CDR1 SGHRS, CDR2 YFSETQ. The CDR3 loop spans 15 amino acids. J lost 6 bases, V lost 5 bases, and 9 bases had no gene match. CDR3 region: CASSLGGGAINEQFF. The CDR3 nucleotides are TGCGCCAGCAGTCTGGGCGGGGGGGCCATCAATGAGCAGTTCTTC. The full variable domain, its missing parts supplied by reference TRBV5-1 and TRBJ2-1, is KAGVTQTPRYLIKTRGQQVTLSCSPISGHRSVSWYQQTPGQGLQFLFEYFSETQRNKGNFPGRFSGRQFSNSRSEMNVSTLELGDSALYLCASSLGGGAINEQFFGPGTRLTVL.

This clonotype was counted between two and nine times. The V and J genes are TRBV12-3 or TRBV12-4 and TRBJ2-7, with D perhaps matching TRBD2 (8 bases). The CDR3 consists of 15 residues. Trimming took 6 bases from V and 2 from J, leaving 17 bases between them. The CDR3 loop is CASRRAGGQPYEQYF. In DNA, the CDR3 is TGTGCCAGCAGACGGGCGGGGGGACAGCCCTACGAGCAGTACTTC.

This clonotype came up a few times. The chain employs TRBV6-2 or TRBV6-3 and TRBJ1-1; 7 bases map to TRBD1. Germline V gene lookup returns CDR1 MNHEY and CDR2 SVGEGT. Trimming took 7 bases from V and 3 from J; bases not matched to a gene: 8. There are 14 residues in the CDR3. The CDR3 is CASTKGGWDTEAFF. The DNA of the CDR3 is TGTGCCAGCACCAAAGGGGGCTGGGACACTGAAGCTTTCTTT.

This clonotype has only a few counts. The chain uses TRBV12-3 or TRBV12-4 and TRBJ2-3; D uncertain. The length of the CDR3 is 14 residues. Between the trimmed V and J ends, which lost 6 bases and 0 bases, there was a span of 10 bases. Written as DNA, the CDR3 is TGTGCCAGCAGGTACTGGCGGAGCACAGATACGCAGTATTTT. This sequence encodes CASRYWRSTDTQYF.

This clonotype was observed a handful of times. This chain joins TRBV29-1 and TRBJ2-2, with TRBD1 matching 11 bases. Germline lookup yields CDR1 SQVTM and CDR2 ANQGSEA. This CDR3 region has 15 residues. With V trimmed by 4 bases and J by 1 base, 2 bases remained unmatched. The CDR3 bases are TGCAGCGTTGGGGGGACAGGGGGGAACACCGGGGAGCTGTTTTTT. Translating gives CSVGGTGGNTGELFF.

This clonotype was seen at least ten times. J is TRBJ2-7 and V is TRBV5-1, with D possibly being TRBD2 (5 bases). The CDR3 runs 13 residues. From germline, CDR1 is SGHRS and CDR2 YFSETQ. Trimming shortened V by 4 bases and J by 6 bases, and 14 bases separated the two germline ends. The CDR3 bases are TGCGCCAGCAGCCATACTTTCAGCGGCGAGCAGTACTTC. This sequence encodes CASSHTFSGEQYF.

This chain links TRBV7-2 with TRBJ2-1, with D maybe TRBD2 (6 bases). CDR1 is SGHTA and CDR2 is FQGNSA in the germline V gene. The CDR3 covers 13 residues. Deletions cut 4 bases from V and 10 bases from J, with 14 bases between. CDR3 protein: CASSSPPSDEQFF. The DNA for the CDR3 is TGTGCCAGCAGCTCTCCCCCTAGCGACGAGCAGTTCTTC.